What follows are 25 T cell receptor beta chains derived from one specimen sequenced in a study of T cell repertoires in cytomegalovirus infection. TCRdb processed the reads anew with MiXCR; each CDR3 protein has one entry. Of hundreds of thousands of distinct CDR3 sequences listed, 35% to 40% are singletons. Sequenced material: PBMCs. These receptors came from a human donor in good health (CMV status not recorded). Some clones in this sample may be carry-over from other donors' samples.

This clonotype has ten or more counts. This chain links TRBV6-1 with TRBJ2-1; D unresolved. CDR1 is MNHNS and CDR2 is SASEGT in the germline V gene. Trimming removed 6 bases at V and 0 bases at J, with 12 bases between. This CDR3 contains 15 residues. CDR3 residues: CASSPEPSSYNEQFF. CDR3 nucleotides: TGTGCCAGCAGCCCCGAGCCTAGCTCCTACAATGAGCAGTTCTTC.

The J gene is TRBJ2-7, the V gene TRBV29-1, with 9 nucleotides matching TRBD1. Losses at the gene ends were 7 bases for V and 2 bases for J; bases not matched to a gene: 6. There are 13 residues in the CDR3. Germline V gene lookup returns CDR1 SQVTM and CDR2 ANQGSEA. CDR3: CSAGTGPTYEQYF. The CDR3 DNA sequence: TGCAGCGCGGGGACAGGGCCAACCTACGAGCAGTACTTC.

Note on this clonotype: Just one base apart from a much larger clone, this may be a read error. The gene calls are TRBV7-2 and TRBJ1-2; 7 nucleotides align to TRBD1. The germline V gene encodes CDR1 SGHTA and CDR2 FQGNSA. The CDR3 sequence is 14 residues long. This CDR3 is CASSLGWDSYCYTF. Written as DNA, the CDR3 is TGTGCCAGCAGCTTAGGATGGGACAGCTATTGCTACACCTTC.

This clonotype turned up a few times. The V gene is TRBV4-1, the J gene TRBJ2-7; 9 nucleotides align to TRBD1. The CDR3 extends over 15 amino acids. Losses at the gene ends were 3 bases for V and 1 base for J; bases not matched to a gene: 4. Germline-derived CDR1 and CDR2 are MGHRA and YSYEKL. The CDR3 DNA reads TGCGCCAGCAGCCACCTTGACAGGGGGTCCTACGAGCAGTACTTC. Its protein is CASSHLDRGSYEQYF.

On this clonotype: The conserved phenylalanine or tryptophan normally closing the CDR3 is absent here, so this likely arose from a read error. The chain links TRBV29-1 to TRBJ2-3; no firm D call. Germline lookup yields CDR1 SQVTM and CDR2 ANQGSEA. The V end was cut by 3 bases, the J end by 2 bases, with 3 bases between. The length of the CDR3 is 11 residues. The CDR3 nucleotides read TGCAGCGTTGAGTCCACAGATACGCAGTATTCT. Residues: CSVESTDTQYS.

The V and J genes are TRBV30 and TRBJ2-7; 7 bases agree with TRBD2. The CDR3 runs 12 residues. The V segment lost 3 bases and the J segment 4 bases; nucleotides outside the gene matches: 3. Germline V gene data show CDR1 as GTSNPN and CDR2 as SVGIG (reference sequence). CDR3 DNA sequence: TGTGCCTGGAGACTGGGAGGGTACGAGCAGTACTTC. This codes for CAWRLGGYEQYF. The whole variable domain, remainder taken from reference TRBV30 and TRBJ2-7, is SQTIHQWPATLVQPVGSPLSLECTVEGTSNPNLYWYRQAAGRGLQLLFYSVGIGQISSEVPQNLSASRPQDRQFILSSKKLLLSDSGFYLCAWRLGGYEQYFGPGTRLTVT.

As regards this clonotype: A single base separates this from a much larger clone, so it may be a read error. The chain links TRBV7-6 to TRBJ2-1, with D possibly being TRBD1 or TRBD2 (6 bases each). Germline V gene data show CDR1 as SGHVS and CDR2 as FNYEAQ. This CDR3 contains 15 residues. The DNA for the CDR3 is TGTGCCAGCAGCATGGCCGGGGGCAAAAACAATGGGCAGTTCTTC. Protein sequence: CASSMAGGKNNGQFF.

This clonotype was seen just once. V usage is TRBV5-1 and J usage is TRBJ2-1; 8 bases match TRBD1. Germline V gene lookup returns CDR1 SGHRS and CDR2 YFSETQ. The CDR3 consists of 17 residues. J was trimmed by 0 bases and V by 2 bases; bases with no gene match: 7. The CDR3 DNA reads TGCGCCAGCAGCTTCAGGGGGCAGGGTAGCTCCTACAATGAGCAGTTCTTC. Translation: CASSFRGQGSSYNEQFF.

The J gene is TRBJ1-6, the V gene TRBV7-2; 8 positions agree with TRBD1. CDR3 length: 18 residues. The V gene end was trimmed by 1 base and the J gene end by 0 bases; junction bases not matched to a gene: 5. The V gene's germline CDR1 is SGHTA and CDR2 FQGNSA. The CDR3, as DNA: TGTGCCAGCAGCTTAGTGGGACAGGTCTTCTCCTATAATTCACCCCTCCACTTT. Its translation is CASSLVGQVFSYNSPLHF.

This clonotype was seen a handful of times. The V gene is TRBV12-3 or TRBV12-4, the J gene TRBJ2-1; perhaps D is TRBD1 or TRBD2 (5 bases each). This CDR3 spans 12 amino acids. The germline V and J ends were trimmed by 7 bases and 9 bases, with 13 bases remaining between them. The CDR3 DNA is TGTGCCAGCACCCAAGGGACGAGTGAGCAGTTCTTC. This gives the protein CASTQGTSEQFF.

The CDR3 here is CASSTGTDSFYEQYF. The CDR3 DNA follows: TGTGCCAGTAGCACCGGGACAGATTCGTTCTACGAGCAGTACTTC. V is TRBV19 and J is TRBJ2-7, with TRBD1 identical over 7 bases. V shed 6 bases and J 3 bases; nucleotides not matched to a gene: 11. The germline V gene encodes CDR1 LNHDA and CDR2 SQIVND (reference sequence). The CDR3 covers 15 residues.

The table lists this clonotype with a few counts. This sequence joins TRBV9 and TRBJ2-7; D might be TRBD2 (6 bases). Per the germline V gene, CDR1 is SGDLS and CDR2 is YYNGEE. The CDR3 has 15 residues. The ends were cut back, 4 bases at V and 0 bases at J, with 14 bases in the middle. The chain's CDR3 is CASSLSGGSSYEQYF. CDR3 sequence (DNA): TGTGCCAGCAGCCTTTCTGGGGGGAGCTCCTACGAGCAGTACTTC.

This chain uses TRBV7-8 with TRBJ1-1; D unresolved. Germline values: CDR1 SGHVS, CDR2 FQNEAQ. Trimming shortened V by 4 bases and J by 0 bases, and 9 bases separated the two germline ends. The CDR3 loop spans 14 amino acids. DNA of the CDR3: TGTGCCAGCAGCTCAGTGGGATTGAACACTGAAGCTTTCTTT. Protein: CASSSVGLNTEAFF.

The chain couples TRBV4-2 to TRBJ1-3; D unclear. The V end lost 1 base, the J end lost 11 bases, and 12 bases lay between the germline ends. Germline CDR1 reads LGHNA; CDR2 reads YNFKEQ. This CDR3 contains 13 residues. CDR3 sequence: CASSQGVRRAIYF. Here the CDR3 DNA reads TGTGCCAGCAGCCAAGGAGTCCGGAGGGCCATATATTTT.

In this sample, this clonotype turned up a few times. The CDR3 DNA reads TGTGCCAGCAGTTGGGACAGCCCCTATGGCTACACCTTC. This translates into CASSWDSPYGYTF. V usage is TRBV28 and J usage is TRBJ1-2; 7 positions agree with TRBD1. CDR1 and CDR2 (germline): MDHEN, SYDVKM. The V gene end was trimmed by 4 bases and the J gene end by 4 bases; junction bases not matched to a gene: 3. The CDR3 consists of 13 residues.

The CDR3 bases are TGCAGTGCCCAGGACCGAGAGTCACCGAATGGCTACACCTTC. It is translated as CSAQDRESPNGYTF. This chain joins TRBV20-1 and TRBJ1-2, with D unresolved. CDR1 and CDR2 from the germline V gene are DFQATT and SNEGSKA (reference sequence). The CDR3 length is 14 residues. V was clipped by 6 bases and J by 6 bases, with 20 bases between them.

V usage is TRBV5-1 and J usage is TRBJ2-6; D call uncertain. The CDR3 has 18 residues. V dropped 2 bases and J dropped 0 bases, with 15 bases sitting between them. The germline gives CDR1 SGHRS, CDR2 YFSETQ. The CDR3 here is CASSFRRIPSSGANVLTF. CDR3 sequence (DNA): TGCGCCAGCAGCTTCCGACGGATCCCCAGCTCTGGGGCCAACGTCCTGACTTTC.

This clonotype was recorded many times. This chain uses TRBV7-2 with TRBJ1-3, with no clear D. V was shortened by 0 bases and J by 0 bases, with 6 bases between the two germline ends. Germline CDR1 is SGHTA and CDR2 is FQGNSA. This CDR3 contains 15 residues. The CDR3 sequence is CASSLAGSSGNTIYF. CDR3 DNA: TGTGCCAGCAGCTTAGCAGGGAGCTCTGGAAACACCATATATTTT.

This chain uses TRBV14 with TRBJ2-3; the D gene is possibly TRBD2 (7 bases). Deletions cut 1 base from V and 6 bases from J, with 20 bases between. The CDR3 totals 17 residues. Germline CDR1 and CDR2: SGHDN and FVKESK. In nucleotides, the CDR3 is TGTGCCAGCAGCCAAGTCGGCGGGGGCCTCCTCCACGATACGCAGTATTTT. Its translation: CASSQVGGGLLHDTQYF.

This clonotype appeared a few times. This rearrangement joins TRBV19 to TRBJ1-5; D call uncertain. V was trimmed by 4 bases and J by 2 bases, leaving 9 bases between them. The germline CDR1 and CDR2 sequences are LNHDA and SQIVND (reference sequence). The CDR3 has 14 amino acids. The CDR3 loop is CASSRDVGNQPQHF. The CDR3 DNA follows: TGTGCCAGTAGTAGGGATGTTGGCAATCAGCCCCAGCATTTT.

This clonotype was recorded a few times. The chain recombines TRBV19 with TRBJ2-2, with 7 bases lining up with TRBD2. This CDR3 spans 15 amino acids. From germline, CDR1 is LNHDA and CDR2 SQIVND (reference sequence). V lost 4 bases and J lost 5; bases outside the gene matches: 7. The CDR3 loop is CASSTGTSATGELFF. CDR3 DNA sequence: TGTGCCAGTAGTACGGGCACTAGCGCGACCGGGGAGCTGTTTTTT.

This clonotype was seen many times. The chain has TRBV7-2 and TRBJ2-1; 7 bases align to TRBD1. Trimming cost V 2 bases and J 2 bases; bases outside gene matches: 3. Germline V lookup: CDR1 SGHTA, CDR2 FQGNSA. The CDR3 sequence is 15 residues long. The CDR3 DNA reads TGTGCCAGCAGCTTAAGGACAGGACCCTACAATGAGCAGTTCTTC. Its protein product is CASSLRTGPYNEQFF.

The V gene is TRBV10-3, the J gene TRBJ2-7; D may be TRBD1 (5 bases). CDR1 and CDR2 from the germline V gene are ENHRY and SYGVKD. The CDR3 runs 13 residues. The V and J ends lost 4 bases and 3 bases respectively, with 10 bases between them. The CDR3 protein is CAISVPGNYEQYF. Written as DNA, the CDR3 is TGTGCCATCAGTGTTCCAGGGAACTACGAGCAGTACTTC.

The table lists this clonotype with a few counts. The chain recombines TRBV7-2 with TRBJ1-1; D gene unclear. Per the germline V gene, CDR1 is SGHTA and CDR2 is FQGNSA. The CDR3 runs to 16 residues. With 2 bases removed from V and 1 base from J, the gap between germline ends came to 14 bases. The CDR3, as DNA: TGTGCCAGCAGCTTATTCAGCAAAGTCCCGAACACTGAAGCTTTCTTT. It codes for CASSLFSKVPNTEAFF.

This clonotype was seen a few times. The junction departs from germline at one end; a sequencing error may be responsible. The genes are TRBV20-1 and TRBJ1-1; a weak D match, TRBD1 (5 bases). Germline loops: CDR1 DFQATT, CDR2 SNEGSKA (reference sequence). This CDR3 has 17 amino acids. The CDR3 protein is CSARESGRFRVKTEAFF. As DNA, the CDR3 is TGCAGTGCTAGAGAGTCAGGTCGGTTCAGGGTGAAGACTGAAGCTTTCTTT.